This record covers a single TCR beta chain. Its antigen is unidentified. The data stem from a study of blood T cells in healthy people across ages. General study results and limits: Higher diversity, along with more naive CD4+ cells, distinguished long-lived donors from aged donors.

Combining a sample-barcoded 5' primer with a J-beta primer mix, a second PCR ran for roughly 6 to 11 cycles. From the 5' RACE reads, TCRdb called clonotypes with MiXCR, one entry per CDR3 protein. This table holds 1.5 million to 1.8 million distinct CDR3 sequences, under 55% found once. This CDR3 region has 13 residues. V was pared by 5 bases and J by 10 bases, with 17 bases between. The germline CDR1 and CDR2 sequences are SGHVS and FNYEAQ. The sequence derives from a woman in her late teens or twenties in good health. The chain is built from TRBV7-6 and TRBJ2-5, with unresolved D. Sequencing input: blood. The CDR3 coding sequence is TGTGCCAGCAGCGTAGTTAGGGATGGTGACCAGTACTTC. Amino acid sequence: CASSVVRDGDQYF. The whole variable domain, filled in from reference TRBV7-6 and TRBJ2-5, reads GAGVSQSPRYKVTKRGQDVALRCDPISGHVSLYWYRQALGQGPEFLTYFNYEAQQDKSGLPNDRFSAERPEGSISTLTIQRTEQRDSAMYRCASSVVRDGDQYFGPGTRLLVL.